This TCR beta chain was obtained from a study of T cells in tuberculosis (dated by TCRdb to the late 2010s). For the wider study: In the study, CD1B tetramers and high-throughput TCR immunosequencing were combined to characterize T cells specific for the mycobacterial lipid antigen glucose monomycolate (GMM). Active tuberculosis patient PBMC were archived before or within 7 days of starting standard anti-tuberculosis treatment. A South African clinical cohort compared IGRA-negative adolescents, IGRA-positive adolescents with latent tuberculosis and adults with active tuberculosis, over eight per group.

The time point tag for this specimen amounts to: new active TB diagnosis, blood taken before or within 7 days of starting treatment. Active tuberculosis patients were HIV-seronegative South African adults aged 18 years or older with a new diagnosis. Confirmation of active tuberculosis came from positive sputum smear microscopy and/or a positive M. tuberculosis culture. Immunosequencing was performed on unsorted cryopreserved PBMC and covered roughly 100,000 T cells per clinical donor on average. From the cysteine up to the phenylalanine, the CDR3 has a length of 15 residues. The CDR3 DNA has 45 bases and is translated from base 1. Sequences MDHEN (CDR1) and SYDVKM (CDR2) are obtained from the germline V gene. Ends trimmed: V by 7 bases, J by 8 bases; bases unmatched to a gene: 10. What the work shows at the level of the full study, not this receptor alone: The smaller NN-distances in active tuberculosis patients were driven in part by shorter CDR3-alpha lengths, while the difference seen for TCR-beta was not statistically significant. Smaller mean NN-distances to GMM-specific TCRs were observed in active tuberculosis TCR-alpha repertoires than in IGRA-negative controls, suggesting clonal expansion of GMM-specific TCRs. Clinical samples were selected based on which cryopreserved specimens were available, and the active tuberculosis cases were adults whereas the controls were adolescents. Using GEM motif frequencies, a classifier achieved about 70% accuracy, whereas a classifier built on the diverse GMM-specific repertoire got to roughly 87% accuracy (AUROC roughly 0.88).

On this clone itself: Its specific antigen is unknown. Base qualities are not recorded, but no much larger clone differs from it by a single base. This same CDR3 is encoded by further DNA sequences in the sample.

TCR libraries were generated with the immunoSEQ multiplex PCR assay, using TCR-beta and/or TCR-alpha/delta assays for each sample. The amplified TCR libraries were sequenced on the Illumina high-throughput platform. On the study's bioinformatics: Clustering and dimensionality reduction relied on pairwise TCRdist distances among GMM-specific receptors from T cells that were either sorted ex vivo or expanded in vitro. Each clinical repertoire received a mean NN-distance score, defined as the average TCRdist to the nearest 10% of tetramer-positive reference sequences. GEM TCR motif frequency was calculated as the fraction of unique TCRs that matched known GEM sequences by V/J usage and CDR3 length. Active tuberculosis was classified by linear discriminant analysis with leave-one-out cross-validation, implemented in scikit-learn. TCRdb carries this immuneACCESS record with in-frame sequences only. Its versions omit some clonotypes, under half of them owing to an unresolved V gene in the studies checked, with the rest unexplained. V and J calls and clone size are as listed in that table; D and trimming were resolved from the DNA. The sample table shows 30,000 to 35,000 clones, and about 90% are seen once. The biggest ten clones account for 7% of the sample.

The input for sequencing was PBMCs, taken at tuberculosis diagnosis. The chain was built from TRBV28 and TRBJ2-1; 11 bases in between match TRBD2. The TCR sequence derives from an adult with tuberculosis. Some clones in this sample may be carry-over from other donors' samples. The CDR3 amino acid sequence is: CASTDLAGGHYEQFF. The nucleotide sequence reads TGTGCCAGCACCGACCTAGCGGGGGGCCATTATGAGCAGTTCTTC.